The 13 T cell receptor beta chains presented below share a single source sample, sequenced in a study of cytomegalovirus exposure and HLA in healthy donors. Vbeta (60) and Jbeta (13) primers were used in the PCR. Some clones are missing from TCRdb's copy, which holds only in-frame ones; the method was immunoSEQ multiplex PCR. Counted here are more than 110,000 clones, more than 9.5% occurring once; the ten biggest clones make up 1.5% to 2%. Sequenced material: PBMCs. These receptors were collected from a man between 45 and 60 years old in good health and CMV-seronegative.

This chain links TRBV14 with TRBJ2-2; 13 nucleotides agree with TRBD2. The germline gives CDR1 SGHDN, CDR2 FVKESK. V gave up 3 bases and J gave up 1 base; unmatched junction bases: 5. This CDR3 region has 18 residues. The DNA for the CDR3 is TGTGCCAGCAGCCATCGACTAGCGGGAGGAAGGAACACCGGGGAGCTGTTTTTT. Amino acids: CASSHRLAGGRNTGELFF.

The CDR3 loop reads CASSQQGQTQYF. CDR3 nucleotide sequence: TGTGCCAGCAGCCAACAGGGGCAGACCCAGTACTTC. The V gene is TRBV7-3, the J gene TRBJ2-5; 7 bases fit TRBD1. Germline V gene sequence: CDR1 SGHTA, CDR2 FQGTGA. The length of the CDR3 is 12 residues. Trimming removed 5 bases from V and 6 bases from J; junction bases left unmatched: 3. Full variable domain (rest looked up from reference TRBV7-3 and TRBJ2-5): GAGVSQTPSNKVTEKGKYVELRCDPISGHTALYWYRQSLGQGPEFLIYFQGTGAADDSGLPNDRFFAVRPEGSVSTLKIQRTERGDSAVYLCASSQQGQTQYFGPGTRLLVL.

The V and J genes are TRBV5-1 and TRBJ2-7; 8 nucleotides line up with TRBD1. The CDR3 contains 12 residues. Losses at the gene ends were 4 bases for V and 6 bases for J; bases not matched to a gene: 3. Germline V gives CDR1 SGHRS, CDR2 YFSETQ. The CDR3 DNA sequence: TGCGCCAGCAGCCCCGACAGGGGCGAGCAGTACTTC. Residues: CASSPDRGEQYF.

The chain links TRBV5-6 to TRBJ2-7, with 7 bases that match TRBD1. The CDR3 sequence is 14 residues long. V was clipped by 6 bases and J by 2 bases; unmatched bases: 8. Germline V gene sequence: CDR1 SGHDT, CDR2 YYEEEE. The CDR3 sequence: CASTRQGRTYEQYF. CDR3 sequence (DNA): TGTGCCAGCACCCGACAGGGTCGGACCTACGAGCAGTACTTC. The full variable domain, with the rest looked up from reference TRBV5-6 and TRBJ2-7, is DAGVTQSPTHLIKTRGQQVTLRCSPKSGHDTVSWYQQALGQGPQFIFQYYEEEERQRGNFPDRFSGHQFPNYSSELNVNALLLGDSALYLCASTRQGRTYEQYFGPGTRLTVT.

The chain combines TRBV13 with TRBJ2-1; a possible D gene is TRBD1 (6 bases). V was shortened by 5 bases and J by 0 bases, with 11 bases between the two germline ends. Germline V gene lookup returns CDR1 PRHDT and CDR2 FYEKMQ (reference sequence). The CDR3 runs to 15 residues. CDR3 amino acids: CASSQGISSYNEQFF. DNA of the CDR3: TGTGCCAGCAGCCAGGGGATATCCTCCTACAATGAGCAGTTCTTC.

This chain connects TRBV28 to TRBJ2-5, with D hard to call. The CDR3 has 12 residues. Germline assignment: CDR1 MDHEN and CDR2 SYDVKM. V shed 3 bases and J shed 5 bases, with 7 bases lying between them. CDR3 loop: CASSFRAETQYF. Written as DNA, the CDR3 is TGTGCCAGCAGTTTTAGAGCCGAGACCCAGTACTTC.

This chain connects TRBV10-3 to TRBJ1-1, with D perhaps TRBD1 (5 bases). CDR3 length: 13 residues. Germline V lookup: CDR1 ENHRY, CDR2 SYGVKD. Trimming shortened V by 2 bases and J by 6 bases, and 10 bases separated the two germline ends. The CDR3 sequence is CAISEERGSEAFF. The CDR3 bases are TGTGCCATCAGTGAGGAAAGGGGCTCTGAAGCTTTCTTT.

The chain recombines TRBV27 with TRBJ1-6; 7 nucleotides agree with TRBD1. The trim removed 4 bases at V and 9 bases at J, leaving 3 bases unmatched. The CDR3 loop spans 13 amino acids. The germline CDR1 and CDR2 sequences are MNHEY and SMNVEV (reference sequence). The CDR3 DNA sequence: TGTGCCAGCAGTTCCAACAGGGGTTCACCCCTCCACTTT. Amino acid sequence: CASSSNRGSPLHF.

The chain has TRBV9 and TRBJ2-3; 9 bases line up with TRBD1. Germline V CDR1 and CDR2: SGDLS, YYNGEE. The CDR3 runs to 15 residues. Unmatched junction bases numbered 6, after V lost 4 bases and J lost 3 bases. In nucleotides, the CDR3 is TGTGCCAGCAGCACCCGGGACAGGGTGACAGATACGCAGTATTTT. It codes for CASSTRDRVTDTQYF.

This clone was counted only a few times. The V call is TRBV6-1, the J call TRBJ2-1; the match to TRBD2 covers 15 bases. CDR1 is MNHNS, CDR2 SASEGT, per germline. J gave up 5 bases and V 8 bases, and 4 bases lay outside the gene matches. CDR3 size: 15 residues. The CDR3 here is CASGTSGRFHNEQFF. CDR3 coding DNA: TGTGCCAGCGGGACTAGCGGGAGGTTTCACAATGAGCAGTTCTTC.

This clone occurred a few times. The chain employs TRBV30 and TRBJ1-1; the D gene is possibly TRBD1 (5 bases). Germline V gene data show CDR1 as GTSNPN and CDR2 as SVGIG (reference sequence). The CDR3 totals 13 residues. Trimming pared 3 bases from V and 7 bases from J, leaving 15 bases between. CDR3 region: CAWSLQGLGEAFF. CDR3 nucleotide sequence: TGTGCCTGGAGCCTGCAGGGTCTGGGTGAAGCTTTCTTT.

V usage is TRBV6-5 and J usage is TRBJ1-1; D is possibly TRBD1 (5 bases). The V gene's germline CDR1 is MNHEY and CDR2 SVGAGI. V lost 4 bases to trimming and J lost 7 bases, with 10 bases between them. The CDR3 runs 12 residues. CDR3 nucleotides: TGTGCCAGCAGTTCCCGACAGTTTGAAGCTTTCTTT. Translation gives CASSSRQFEAFF.

V usage is TRBV7-6 and J usage is TRBJ2-3; 9 bases are shared with TRBD1. Germline V CDR1 and CDR2: SGHVS, FNYEAQ. The V and J ends lost 6 bases and 0 bases, in that order; junction bases with no gene match: 7. The CDR3 has 16 residues. The CDR3 loop is CASSSTGGFSTDTQYF. The CDR3 DNA reads TGTGCCAGCAGTTCCACAGGGGGCTTTAGCACAGATACGCAGTATTTT.